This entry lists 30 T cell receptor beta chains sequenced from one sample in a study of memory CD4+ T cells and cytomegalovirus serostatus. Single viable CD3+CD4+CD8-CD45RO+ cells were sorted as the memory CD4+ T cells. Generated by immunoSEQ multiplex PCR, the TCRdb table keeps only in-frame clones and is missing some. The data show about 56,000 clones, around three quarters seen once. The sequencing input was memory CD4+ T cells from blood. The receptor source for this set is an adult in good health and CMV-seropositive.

The CDR3 DNA reads TGTGCCAGCAGCTTAGCAAGCGGGAGGCACAATGAGCAGTTCTTC. Its protein is CASSLASGRHNEQFF. The chain links TRBV7-2 to TRBJ2-1, with TRBD2 identical over 9 bases. CDR1 and CDR2 (germline): SGHTA, FQGNSA. With 0 bases clipped from V and 5 bases from J, the junction kept 2 bases outside the gene matches. This CDR3 spans 15 amino acids.

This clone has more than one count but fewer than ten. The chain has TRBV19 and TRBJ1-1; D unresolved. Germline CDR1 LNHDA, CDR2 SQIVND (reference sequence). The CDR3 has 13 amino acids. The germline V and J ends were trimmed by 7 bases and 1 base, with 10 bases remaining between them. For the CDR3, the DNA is TGTGCCAGTACGTGGGAGCGGAACACTGAAGCTTTCTTT. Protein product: CASTWERNTEAFF.

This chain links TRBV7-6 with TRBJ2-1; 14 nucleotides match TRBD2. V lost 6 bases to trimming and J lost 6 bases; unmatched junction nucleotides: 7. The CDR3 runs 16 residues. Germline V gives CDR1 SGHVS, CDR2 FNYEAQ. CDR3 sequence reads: CASSSTSGRAFNEQFF. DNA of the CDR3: TGTGCCAGCAGTTCGACTAGCGGGAGGGCCTTCAATGAGCAGTTCTTC. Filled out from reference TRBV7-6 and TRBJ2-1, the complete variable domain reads GAGVSQSPRYKVTKRGQDVALRCDPISGHVSLYWYRQALGQGPEFLTYFNYEAQQDKSGLPNDRFSAERPEGSISTLTIQRTEQRDSAMYRCASSSTSGRAFNEQFFGPGTRLTVL.

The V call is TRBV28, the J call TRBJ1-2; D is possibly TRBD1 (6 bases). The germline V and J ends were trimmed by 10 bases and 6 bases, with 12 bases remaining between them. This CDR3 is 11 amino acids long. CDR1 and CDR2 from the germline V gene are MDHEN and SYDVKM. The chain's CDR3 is CATTGSHGYTF. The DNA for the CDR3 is TGTGCCACCACAGGGTCCCATGGCTACACCTTC.

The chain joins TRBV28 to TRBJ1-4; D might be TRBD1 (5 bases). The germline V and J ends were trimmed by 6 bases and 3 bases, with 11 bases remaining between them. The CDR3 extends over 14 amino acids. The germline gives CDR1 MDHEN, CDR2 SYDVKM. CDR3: CASSPGRANEKLFF. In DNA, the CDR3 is TGTGCCAGCAGCCCAGGGAGGGCTAATGAAAAACTGTTTTTT.

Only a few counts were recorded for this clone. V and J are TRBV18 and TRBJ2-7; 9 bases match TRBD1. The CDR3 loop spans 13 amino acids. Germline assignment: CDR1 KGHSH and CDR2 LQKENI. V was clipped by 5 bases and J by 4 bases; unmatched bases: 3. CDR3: CASSSQGAYEQYF. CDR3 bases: TGTGCCAGCTCATCACAGGGGGCGTACGAGCAGTACTTC. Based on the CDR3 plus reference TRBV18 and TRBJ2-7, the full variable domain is NAGVMQNPRHLVRRRGQEARLRCSPMKGHSHVYWYRQLPEEGLKFMVYLQKENIIDESGMPKERFSAEFPKEGPSILRIQQVVRGDSAAYFCASSSQGAYEQYFGPGTRLTVT.

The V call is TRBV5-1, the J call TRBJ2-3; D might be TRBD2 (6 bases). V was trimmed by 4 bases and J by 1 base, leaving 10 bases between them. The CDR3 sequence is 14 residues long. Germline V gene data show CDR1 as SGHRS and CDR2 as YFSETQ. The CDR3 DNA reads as TGCGCCAGCAGCCTTCCGGGGGGCACAGATACGCAGTATTTT. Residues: CASSLPGGTDTQYF.

CDR3 bases: TGTGCCAGCTCACCCAACAATCAGCCCCAGCATTTT. It yields the protein CASSPNNQPQHF. The V gene is TRBV18, the J gene TRBJ1-5; D is unclear. Germline V gives CDR1 KGHSH, CDR2 LQKENI. With 3 bases removed from V and 3 bases from J, the gap between germline ends came to 3 bases. CDR3 size: 12 residues.

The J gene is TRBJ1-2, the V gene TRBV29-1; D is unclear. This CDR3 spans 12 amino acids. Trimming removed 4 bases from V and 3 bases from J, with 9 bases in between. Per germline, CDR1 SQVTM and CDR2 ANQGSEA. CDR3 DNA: TGCAGCGTTGTAGGTGGCGACTATGGCTACACCTTC. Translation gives CSVVGGDYGYTF.

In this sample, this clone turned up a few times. This chain's CDR3 is CASSLVQETQYF. The CDR3, as DNA: TGTGCCAGCAGCTTAGTCCAAGAGACCCAGTACTTC. The chain employs TRBV7-6 and TRBJ2-5; D is unclear. The CDR3 is 12 residues long. Germline V gene data show CDR1 as SGHVS and CDR2 as FNYEAQ. V shed 1 base and J shed 1 base, with 1 base lying between them.

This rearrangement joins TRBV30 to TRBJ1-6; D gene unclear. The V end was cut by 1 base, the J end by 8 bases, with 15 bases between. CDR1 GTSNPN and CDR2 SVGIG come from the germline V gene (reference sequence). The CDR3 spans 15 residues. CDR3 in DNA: TGTGCCTGGAGTGCCGACTTAGGGTCCTATTCACCCCTCCACTTT. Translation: CAWSADLGSYSPLHF.

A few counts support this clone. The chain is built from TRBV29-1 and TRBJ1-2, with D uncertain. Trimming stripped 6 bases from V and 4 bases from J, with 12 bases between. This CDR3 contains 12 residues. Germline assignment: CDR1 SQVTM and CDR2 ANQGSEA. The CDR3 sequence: CSVRLEGYGYTF. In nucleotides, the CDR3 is TGCAGCGTGCGACTTGAGGGCTATGGCTACACCTTC.

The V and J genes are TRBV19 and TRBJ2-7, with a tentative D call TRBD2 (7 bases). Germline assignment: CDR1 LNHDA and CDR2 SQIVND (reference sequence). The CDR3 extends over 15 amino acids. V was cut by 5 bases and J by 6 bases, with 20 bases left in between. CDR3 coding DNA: TGTGCCAGTAGTGTTCCGGGGGGCGTTGGGCCCGAGCAGTACGTC. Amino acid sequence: CASSVPGGVGPEQYV.

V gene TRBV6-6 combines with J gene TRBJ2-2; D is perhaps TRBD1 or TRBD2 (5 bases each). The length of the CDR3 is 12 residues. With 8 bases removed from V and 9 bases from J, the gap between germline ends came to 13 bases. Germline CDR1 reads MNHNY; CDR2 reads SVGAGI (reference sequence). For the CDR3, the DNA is TGTGCCAGCGCGTTAGGGACCCGGGAGCTGTTTTTT. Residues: CASALGTRELFF.

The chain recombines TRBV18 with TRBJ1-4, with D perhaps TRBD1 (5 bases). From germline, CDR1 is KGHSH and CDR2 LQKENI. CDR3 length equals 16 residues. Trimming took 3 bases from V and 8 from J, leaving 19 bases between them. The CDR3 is CASSPMASIGTEKLFF. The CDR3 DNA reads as TGTGCCAGCTCACCCATGGCTTCCATCGGGACGGAAAAACTGTTTTTT.

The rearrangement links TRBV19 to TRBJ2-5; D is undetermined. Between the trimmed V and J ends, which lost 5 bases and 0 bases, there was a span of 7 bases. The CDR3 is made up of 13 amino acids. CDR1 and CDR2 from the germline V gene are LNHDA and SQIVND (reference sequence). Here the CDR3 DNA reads TGTGCCAGTAGTCCCTTGAACCAAGAGACCCAGTACTTC. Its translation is CASSPLNQETQYF.

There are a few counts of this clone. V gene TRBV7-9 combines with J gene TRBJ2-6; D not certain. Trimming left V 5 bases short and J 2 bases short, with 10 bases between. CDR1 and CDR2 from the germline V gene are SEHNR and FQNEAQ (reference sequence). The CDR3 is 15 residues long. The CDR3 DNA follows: TGTGCCAGCAGCCTTACAGCCGCTGGGGCCAACGTCCTGACTTTC. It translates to CASSLTAAGANVLTF.

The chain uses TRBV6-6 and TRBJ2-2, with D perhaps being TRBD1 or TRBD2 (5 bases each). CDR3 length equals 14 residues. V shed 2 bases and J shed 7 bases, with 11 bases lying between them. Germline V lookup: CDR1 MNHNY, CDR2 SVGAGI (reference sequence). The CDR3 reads CASSYDGTGGELFF. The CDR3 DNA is TGTGCCAGCAGTTACGACGGGACGGGCGGGGAGCTGTTTTTT.

This CDR3 is CASSSGTHGETQYF. In nucleotides, the CDR3 is TGCGCCAGCAGCTCCGGGACCCACGGGGAGACCCAGTACTTC. This chain connects TRBV5-1 to TRBJ2-5; either TRBD1 or TRBD2 may supply D (5 bases each). The germline V gene encodes CDR1 SGHRS and CDR2 YFSETQ. The CDR3 covers 14 residues. V dropped 3 bases and J dropped 5 bases, with 14 bases sitting between them.

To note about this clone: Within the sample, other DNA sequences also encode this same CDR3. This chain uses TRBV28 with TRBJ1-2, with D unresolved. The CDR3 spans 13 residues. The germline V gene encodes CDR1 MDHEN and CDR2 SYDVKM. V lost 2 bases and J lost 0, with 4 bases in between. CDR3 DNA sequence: TGTGCCAGCAGTTTAGGGTCTAACTATGGCTACACCTTC. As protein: CASSLGSNYGYTF.

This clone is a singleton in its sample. The CDR3: CASSRALSTDTQYF. DNA for the CDR3: TGTGCCAGCAGCCGGGCCCTCAGCACAGATACGCAGTATTTT. The genes are TRBV2 and TRBJ2-3; D gene unclear. Between the trimmed V and J ends, which lost 6 bases and 0 bases, there was a span of 10 bases. Germline V gene lookup returns CDR1 SNHLY and CDR2 FYNNEI. The CDR3 is 14 residues long.

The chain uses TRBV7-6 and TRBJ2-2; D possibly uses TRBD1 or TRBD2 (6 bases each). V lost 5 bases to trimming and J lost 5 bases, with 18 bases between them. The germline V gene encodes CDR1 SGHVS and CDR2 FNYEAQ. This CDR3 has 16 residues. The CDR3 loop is CASSPYGGPLTGELFF. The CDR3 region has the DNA TGTGCCAGCAGCCCTTACGGGGGCCCATTGACCGGGGAGCTGTTTTTT.

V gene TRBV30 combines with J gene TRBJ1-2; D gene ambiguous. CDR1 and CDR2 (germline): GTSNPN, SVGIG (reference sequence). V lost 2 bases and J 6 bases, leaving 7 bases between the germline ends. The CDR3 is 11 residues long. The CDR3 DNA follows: TGTGCCTGGAGTCTTGGGGATGGCTACACCTTC. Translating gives CAWSLGDGYTF.

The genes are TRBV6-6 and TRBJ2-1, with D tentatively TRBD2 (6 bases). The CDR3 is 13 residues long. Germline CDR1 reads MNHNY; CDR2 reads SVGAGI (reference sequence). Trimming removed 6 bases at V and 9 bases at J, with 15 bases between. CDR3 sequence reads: CASRRDVGGEQFF. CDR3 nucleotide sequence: TGTGCCAGCAGACGTGACGTGGGAGGTGAGCAGTTCTTC.

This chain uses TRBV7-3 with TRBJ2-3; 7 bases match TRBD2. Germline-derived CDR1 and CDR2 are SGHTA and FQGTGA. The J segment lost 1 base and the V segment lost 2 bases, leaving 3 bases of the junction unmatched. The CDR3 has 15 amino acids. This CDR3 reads CASSLGLAGTDTQYF. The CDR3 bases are TGTGCCAGCAGCTTAGGGCTAGCGGGCACAGATACGCAGTATTTT.

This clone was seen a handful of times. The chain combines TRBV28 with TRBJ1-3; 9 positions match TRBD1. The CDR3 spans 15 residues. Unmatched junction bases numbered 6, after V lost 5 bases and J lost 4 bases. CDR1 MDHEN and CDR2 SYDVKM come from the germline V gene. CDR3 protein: CASSPGTGYGNTIYF. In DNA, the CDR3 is TGTGCCAGCAGTCCCGGGACAGGGTACGGAAACACCATATATTTT.

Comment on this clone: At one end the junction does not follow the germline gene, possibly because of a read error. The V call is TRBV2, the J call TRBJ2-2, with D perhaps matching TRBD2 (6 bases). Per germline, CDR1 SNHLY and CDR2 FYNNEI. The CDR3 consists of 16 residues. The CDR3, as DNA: TGTGCCAGCAGCGAAGCAACTAGCTCCCCCACCGGGGAGCTGTTTTTT. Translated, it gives CASSEATSSPTGELFF.

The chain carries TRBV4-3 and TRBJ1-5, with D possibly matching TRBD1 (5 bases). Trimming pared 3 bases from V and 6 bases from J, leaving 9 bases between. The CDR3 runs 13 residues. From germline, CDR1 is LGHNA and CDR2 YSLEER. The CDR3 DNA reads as TGCGCCAGCAGCCAGGGGCTAGGTCAGCCCCAGCATTTT. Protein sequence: CASSQGLGQPQHF.

As DNA, the CDR3 is TGTGCCAGCAGTGATTTACGGACAGGGACTGGAAACACCATATATTTT. The encoded protein is CASSDLRTGTGNTIYF. V and J are TRBV6-1 and TRBJ1-3; 8 bases line up with TRBD1. Germline V gives CDR1 MNHNS, CDR2 SASEGT. There are 16 residues in the CDR3. Losses at the gene ends were 3 bases for V and 2 bases for J; bases not matched to a gene: 6.

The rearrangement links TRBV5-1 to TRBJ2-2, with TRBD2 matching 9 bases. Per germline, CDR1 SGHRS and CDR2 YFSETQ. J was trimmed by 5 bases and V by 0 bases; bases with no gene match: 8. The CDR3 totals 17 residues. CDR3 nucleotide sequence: TGCGCCAGCAGCTTGGTCCCGGCGGGAGGGCCGACCGGGGAGCTGTTTTTT. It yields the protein CASSLVPAGGPTGELFF.